The T cell receptor (beta chain) under discussion was sequenced for a study of T cells in Graves' hyperthyroidism and ophthalmopathy. This clonotype has at least ten counts. TCR beta CDR3 sequences were amplified from RNA transcripts. An initial round of RT-PCR targeting the TCR CDR3 relied on the HTBI primer set. In TCRdb, the multiplex PCR reads were re-called with MiXCR into one record per CDR3 protein. This sample yields roughly 99,000 distinct CDR3 sequences, of which around a sixth are seen a single time; about 44% belongs to the top ten. Trimming took 6 bases from V and 2 from J; bases not matched to a gene: 4. The CDR3 consists of 13 residues. CDR1 and CDR2 from the germline V gene are SGHAT and FQNNGV.

The J gene is TRBJ2-7, the V gene TRBV11-2; 7 bases are a match to TRBD1. Source material: blood. The receptor comes from a woman in her forties or fifties with Graves' hyperthyroidism. The CDR3 here is CASRRDSTYEQYF. DNA of the CDR3: TGTGCCAGCAGAAGGGACAGTACCTACGAGCAGTACTTC.